This T cell receptor (beta chain) stems from a study of cytomegalovirus exposure and HLA in healthy donors. Study-wide background: The Caucasian-associated ancestry cluster held over 65% of under 450 genotyped donors. Study-wide results and caveats: In a later analysis, a missense DCLRE1C variant was linked to TCR beta V- and J-gene trimming. It was reportedly the case that the classifier diagnosed cytomegalovirus status with high specificity and sensitivity.

V dropped 3 bases and J dropped 2 bases, with 11 bases sitting between them. The CDR3 is 14 residues long. CDR1 WSHSY and CDR2 SAAADI come from the germline V gene. For this clone: What it binds is unknown.

Researchers ran the PCR with 60 Vbeta and 13 Jbeta primers. The assay was immunoSEQ multiplex PCR, and TCRdb's table has in-frame clones only and misses some. The data show approximately 110,000 clones, about 80% seen once. The origin of this receptor is a man between 40 and 49 years old in good health and CMV-seronegative. J is TRBJ2-7 and V is TRBV10-2, with D hard to call. The specimen was PBMCs. Here the CDR3 DNA reads TGCGCCAGCAGTGACCACAGCTTAACCTACGAGCAGTACTTC. It encodes CASSDHSLTYEQYF.